This T cell receptor beta chain emerged from a study of T cells in narcolepsy. Looking at the study overall: Donors had narcolepsy type 1 or type 2, or were healthy controls.

Concerning this clone itself: Its specificity is unknown.

Study results and limitations: Autoreactive HCRT-specific and TRIB2-specific clonotypes were marked in same-patient CSF-versus-blood CD4+ comparisons. Some memory CD4+ repertoires had no autoreactive clone sequences. Blood of same and different patients, but not healthy controls, reportedly held recurring autoreactive clonotypes.

The protocol was immunoSEQ multiplex PCR, while the TCRdb copy is restricted to in-frame clones and leaves out a portion. The sample consists of about 35,000 clones, approximately 80% of them appearing once. There are 16 residues in the CDR3. The ends lost 5 bases at V and 4 bases at J; junction bases unmatched: 8. CDR1 SEHNR and CDR2 FQNEAQ come from the germline V gene (reference sequence). The sequence derives from a human donor in good health. The sequencing input was memory (CD45RA-) CD4+ T cells from blood. V usage is TRBV7-9 and J usage is TRBJ2-3, with 11 nucleotides matching TRBD1. CDR3 protein: CASSTWTGGLADTQYF. CDR3 coding DNA: TGTGCCAGCAGCACCTGGACAGGGGGCTTAGCAGATACGCAGTATTTT.